Sequencing of this T cell receptor (beta chain) was carried out in a study of blood T cell repertoires in COVID-19. Study-level information: The origin of the acute and convalescent COVID-19 samples was the United States, Italy and Spain.

The germline CDR1 and CDR2 sequences are LGHDT and YNNKEL (reference sequence). The CDR3 contains 13 residues. Trimming cost V 1 base and J 8 bases, with 8 bases left between them. A single count supports this clone. In the source study's methods: Researchers report that nucleated cell counts were estimated from reference gene primer amplification. Libraries were prepared by immunoSEQ multiplex PCR; TCRdb keeps only in-frame clonotypes and omits some of them. V and J calls and clone size are given by that table; D and trimming were obtained from the DNA. The repertoire includes fewer than 20,000 clones, about 90% of them detected once, and approximately 4.3% sits in the top ten.

This sequence joins TRBV3-1 (or the pseudogene TRBV3-2) and TRBJ1-4; D gene uncertain. The source is a man in his 60s with active COVID-19. Sequencing was done on a sample of peripheral blood. CDR3 sequence (DNA): TGTGCCAGCAGCCAAGGTCCCGAGGAAAAACTGTTTTTT. Protein sequence: CASSQGPEEKLFF.